This paragraph covers one T cell receptor beta chain sequence. This clonotype was detected only a few times. It lacks a known antigen. Base qualities were left out, and no much larger clone turns up one base away. Sequencing relied on an Illumina NovaSeq 6000. TCRalpha and TCRbeta cDNA libraries were constructed by 5'RACE with constant-segment primers, with sample barcodes and unique molecular identifiers being introduced. RNA was extracted from every sample with Trizol reagent. Libraries were amplified in two PCR steps, with a second sample barcode and Illumina TruSeq adapters added in the second step. Libraries were sequenced on an Illumina NovaSeq with 2 x 150 bp paired-end reads. The source study handled its data this way. Demultiplexing of reads and collapsing into UMI-guided consensus sequences were performed with migec v1.2.7. With mixcr v2.1.11, UMI consensuses were aligned to TRA and TRB V and J templates and assembled into clonotypes. Expanded or contracted clonotypes were those called significant by both edgeR and NoisET, with noise models trained on biological replicates. For edgeR calls, the thresholds were a false discovery rate-adjusted p below 0.01 and a log2 fold-change of 1. As an exploratory analysis of dynamics, max-normalized trajectories of the 1000 most abundant clonotypes were examined by PCA with hierarchical clustering. Separately sequenced CD4+ and CD8+ repertoires were used to assign the CD4 or CD8 phenotype of responding clones. TCRdb applied fastp at Q25 and MiXCR to the public reads, then kept only in-frame beta chains. Each CDR3 protein gets just one entry, which takes the most common genes and DNA from the rows behind it. TCRdb, rather than the study authors, made the V and J calls. Across this sample there are about 560,000 distinct CDR3 sequences, with roughly a sixth seen only once. The biggest ten clones account for less than 10% of the sample.

Trimming takes 4 bases off V and 5 bases off J; junction bases not matched to a gene: 7. The germline V gene gives CDR1 as SGHRS and CDR2 as YFSETQ. From the cysteine up to the phenylalanine, the CDR3 has a length of 16 residues. The DNA shown is the 48-base CDR3, in frame from base 1. Ficoll-Paque density gradient centrifugation was used to isolate PBMCs. This entry is derived from a study of T-cell memory formation after mild COVID-19 (dated by TCRdb to the early 2020s). Describing the broader study: TCR sequence clusters from the two donors were largely donor specific. Longitudinal TCRalpha and TCRbeta repertoire sequencing tracked T-cell clones expanding and contracting after mild COVID-19 in two donors. The cohort comprised two young, previously healthy adult volunteers, one female and one male. Results and caveats for the whole study, not just this receptor: From day 15 to 85, contracting clones showed balanced CD4/CD8 phenotypes, whereas a second wave of clones that expanded from day 15 to 37 leaned towards CD4+. The study included only a couple of mild cases, and larger cohorts that include severe cases with pre-infection samples were judged to be necessary. Some responding clones were detected in pre-infection memory, suggesting pre-existing cross-reactive memory T cells joined the SARS-CoV-2 response. Contracting CD4+ clones were located mainly in the CM and EM memory subsets, whereas CD8+ clones were found to be enriched in EMRA. SARS-CoV-2 specificity was not confirmed for the second-wave clones peaking on day 37.

This receptor was identified in an adult woman who had mild COVID-19 (a few samples of this study predate the infection). The sample titles of this study are shuffled in the database, so cell type and time point are left out; the donor was told from shared clones. Sequencing input: PBMCs or a T cell subset sorted from them (not recorded which). Rearrangement joined TRBV5-1 to TRBJ2-2; the junction holds 11 bases that match TRBD2. The DNA sequence reads TGCGCCAGCAGCCACACTAGCGGGAGAGGAACCGGGGAGCTGTTTTTT. It is translated as CASSHTSGRGTGELFF.